The clone carrying this T cell receptor beta chain was seen at least ten times. The data stem from a study of T cell repertoires in cytomegalovirus infection. Each CDR3 protein is one row after TCRdb ran MiXCR on the reads. The profile shows hundreds of thousands of distinct CDR3 sequences, approximately 10% of them singletons. CDR3 length: 13 amino acids. The V end lost 7 bases, the J end lost 6 bases, and 13 bases lay between the germline ends. Germline loops: CDR1 LNHDA, CDR2 SQIVND (reference sequence). Sequenced input: PBMCs. The chain employs TRBV19 and TRBJ2-1, with D perhaps matching TRBD1 (5 bases). This sequence was found in a human donor in good health (CMV status not recorded). Some clones in this sample may be carry-over from other donors' samples. The DNA for the CDR3 is TGTGCCAGTAACGCTGATGGGGCCAATGAGCAGTTCTTC. Protein sequence: CASNADGANEQFF.